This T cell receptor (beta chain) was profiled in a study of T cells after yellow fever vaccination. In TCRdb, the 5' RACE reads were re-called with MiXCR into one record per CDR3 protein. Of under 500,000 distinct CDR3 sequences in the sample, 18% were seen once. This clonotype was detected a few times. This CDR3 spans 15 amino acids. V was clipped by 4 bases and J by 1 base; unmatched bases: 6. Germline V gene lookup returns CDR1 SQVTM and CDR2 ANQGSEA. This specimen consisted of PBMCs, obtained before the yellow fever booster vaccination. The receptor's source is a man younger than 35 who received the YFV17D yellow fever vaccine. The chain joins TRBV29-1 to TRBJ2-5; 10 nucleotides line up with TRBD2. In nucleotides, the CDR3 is TGCAGCGTTGTGATTAGCGGGGGGTTCCAAGAGACCCAGTACTTC. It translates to CSVVISGGFQETQYF.